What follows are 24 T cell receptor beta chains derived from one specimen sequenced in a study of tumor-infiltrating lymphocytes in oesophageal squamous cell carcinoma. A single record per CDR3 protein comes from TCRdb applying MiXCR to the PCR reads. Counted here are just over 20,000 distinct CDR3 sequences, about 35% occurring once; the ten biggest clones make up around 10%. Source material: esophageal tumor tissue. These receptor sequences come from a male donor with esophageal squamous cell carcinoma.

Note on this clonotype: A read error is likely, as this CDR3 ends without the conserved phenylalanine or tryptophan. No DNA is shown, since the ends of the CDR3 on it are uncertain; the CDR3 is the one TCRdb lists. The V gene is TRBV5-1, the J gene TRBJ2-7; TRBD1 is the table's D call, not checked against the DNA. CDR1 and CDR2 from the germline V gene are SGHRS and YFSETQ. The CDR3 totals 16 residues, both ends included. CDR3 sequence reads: CASSSRSMTGGYTFGS.

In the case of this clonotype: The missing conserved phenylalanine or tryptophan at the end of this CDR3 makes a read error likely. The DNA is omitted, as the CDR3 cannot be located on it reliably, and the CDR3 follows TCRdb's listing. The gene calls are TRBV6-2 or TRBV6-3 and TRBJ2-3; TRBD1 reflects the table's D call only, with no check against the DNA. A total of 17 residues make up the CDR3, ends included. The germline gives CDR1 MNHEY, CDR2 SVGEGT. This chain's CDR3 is CASSPGTDIIYGYTFGS.

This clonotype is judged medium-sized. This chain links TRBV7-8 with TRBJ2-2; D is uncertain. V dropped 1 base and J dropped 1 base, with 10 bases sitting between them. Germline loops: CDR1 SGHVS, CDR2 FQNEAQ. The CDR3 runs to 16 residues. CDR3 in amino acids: CASSLDPGRNTGELFF. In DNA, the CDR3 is TGTGCCAGCAGCTTAGACCCAGGCAGGAACACCGGGGAGCTGTTTTTT.

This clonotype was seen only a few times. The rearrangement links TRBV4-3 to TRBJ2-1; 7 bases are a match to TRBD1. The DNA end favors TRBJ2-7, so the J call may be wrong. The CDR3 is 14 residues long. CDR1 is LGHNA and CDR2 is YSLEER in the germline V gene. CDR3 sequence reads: CASSHVTGSDEQYF. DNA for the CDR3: TGCGCCAGCAGCCATGTGACAGGGAGCGACGAGCAGTACTTC.

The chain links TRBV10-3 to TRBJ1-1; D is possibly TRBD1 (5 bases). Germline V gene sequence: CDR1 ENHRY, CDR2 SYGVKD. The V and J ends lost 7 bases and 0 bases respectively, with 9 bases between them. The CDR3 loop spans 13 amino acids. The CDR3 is CAITDTLNTEAFF. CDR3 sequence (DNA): TGTGCCATCACGGACACCTTGAACACTGAAGCTTTCTTT.

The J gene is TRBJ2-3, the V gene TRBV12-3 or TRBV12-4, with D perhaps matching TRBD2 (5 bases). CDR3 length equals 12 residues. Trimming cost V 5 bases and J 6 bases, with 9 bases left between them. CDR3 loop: CASSATRDTQYF. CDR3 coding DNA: TGTGCCAGCAGTGCAACTAGGGATACGCAGTATTTT.

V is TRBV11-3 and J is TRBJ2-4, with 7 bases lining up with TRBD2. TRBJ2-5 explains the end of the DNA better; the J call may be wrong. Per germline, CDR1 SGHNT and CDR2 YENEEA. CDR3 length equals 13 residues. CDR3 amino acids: CASSLGTKETQYF. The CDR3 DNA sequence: TGTGCCAGCAGCCTCGGGACTAAAGAGACCCAGTACTTC.

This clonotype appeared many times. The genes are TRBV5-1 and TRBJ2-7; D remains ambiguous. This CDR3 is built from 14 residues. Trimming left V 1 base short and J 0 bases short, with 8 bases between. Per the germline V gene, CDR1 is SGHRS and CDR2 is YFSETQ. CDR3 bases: TGCGCCAGCAGCTTGACAAGAAGCTCCTACGAGCAGTACTTC. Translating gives CASSLTRSSYEQYF.

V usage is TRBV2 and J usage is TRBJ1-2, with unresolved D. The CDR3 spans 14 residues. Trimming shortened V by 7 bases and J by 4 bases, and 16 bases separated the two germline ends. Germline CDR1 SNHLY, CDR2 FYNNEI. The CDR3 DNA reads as TGTGCCAGCAATGAGGCCCTCGGGTTCTATGGCTACACCTTC. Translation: CASNEALGFYGYTF.

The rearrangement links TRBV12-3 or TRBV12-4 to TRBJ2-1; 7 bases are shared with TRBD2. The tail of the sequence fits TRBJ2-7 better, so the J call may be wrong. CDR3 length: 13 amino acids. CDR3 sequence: CASSKNSGYEQYF. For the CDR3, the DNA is TGTGCCAGCAGTAAGAATAGCGGGTACGAGCAGTACTTC.

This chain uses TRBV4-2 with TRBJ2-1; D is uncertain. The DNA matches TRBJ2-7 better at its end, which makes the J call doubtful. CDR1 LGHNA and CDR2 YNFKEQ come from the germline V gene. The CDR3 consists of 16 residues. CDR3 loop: CASSQTSAWSYNEQYF. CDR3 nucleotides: TGTGCCAGCAGCCAGACCTCAGCGTGGTCCTACAATGAGCAGTACTTC.

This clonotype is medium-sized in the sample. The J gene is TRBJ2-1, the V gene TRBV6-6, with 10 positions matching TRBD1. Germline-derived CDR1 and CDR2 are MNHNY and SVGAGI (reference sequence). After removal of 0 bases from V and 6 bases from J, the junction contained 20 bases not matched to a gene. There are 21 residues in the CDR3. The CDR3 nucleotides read TGTGCCAGCAGTTACTCGATACTAGGGACAGGGGCTCTACAGTTGGGCAATGAGCAGTTCTTC. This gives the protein CASSYSILGTGALQLGNEQFF.

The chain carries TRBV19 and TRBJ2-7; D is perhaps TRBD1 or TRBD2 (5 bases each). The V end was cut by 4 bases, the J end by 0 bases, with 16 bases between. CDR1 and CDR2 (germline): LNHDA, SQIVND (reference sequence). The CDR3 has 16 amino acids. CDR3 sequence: CASSNPGTASSYEQYF. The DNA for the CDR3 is TGTGCCAGTAGTAACCCGGGGACGGCGAGCTCCTACGAGCAGTACTTC.

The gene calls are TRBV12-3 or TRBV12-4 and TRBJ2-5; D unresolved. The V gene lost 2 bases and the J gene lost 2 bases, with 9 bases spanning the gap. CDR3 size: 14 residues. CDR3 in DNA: TGTGCCAGCAGTTTAAGCCGGCTACAAGAGACCCAGTACTTC. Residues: CASSLSRLQETQYF.

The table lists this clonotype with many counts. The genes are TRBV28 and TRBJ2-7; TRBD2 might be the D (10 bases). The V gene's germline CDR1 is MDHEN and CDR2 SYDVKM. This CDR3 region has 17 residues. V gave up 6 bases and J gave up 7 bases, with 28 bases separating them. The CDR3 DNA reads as TGTGCCAGCAGCCGGGACAGGGTCCTAGCGGGAGCCAATGAGCAGTACTTC. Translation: CASSRDRVLAGANEQYF.

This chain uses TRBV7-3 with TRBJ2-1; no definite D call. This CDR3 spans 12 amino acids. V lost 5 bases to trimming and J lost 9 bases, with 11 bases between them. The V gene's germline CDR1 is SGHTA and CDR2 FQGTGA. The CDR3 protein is CASSPTSGEQFF. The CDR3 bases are TGTGCCAGCAGCCCAACAAGTGGTGAGCAGTTCTTC.

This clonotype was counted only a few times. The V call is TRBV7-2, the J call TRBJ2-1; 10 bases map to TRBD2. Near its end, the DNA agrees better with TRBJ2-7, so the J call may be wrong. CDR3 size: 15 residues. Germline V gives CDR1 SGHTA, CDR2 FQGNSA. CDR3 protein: CASSLASGGTYEQYF. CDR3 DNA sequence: TGTGCCAGCAGCTTAGCTAGCGGGGGGACCTACGAGCAGTACTTC.

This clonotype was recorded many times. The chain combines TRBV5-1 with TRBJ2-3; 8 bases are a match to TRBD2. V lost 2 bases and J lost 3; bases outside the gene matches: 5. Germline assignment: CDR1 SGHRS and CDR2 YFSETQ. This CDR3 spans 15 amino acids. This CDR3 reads CASSFFAGGTDTQYF. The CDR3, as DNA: TGCGCCAGCAGCTTCTTTGCGGGAGGAACAGATACGCAGTATTTT.

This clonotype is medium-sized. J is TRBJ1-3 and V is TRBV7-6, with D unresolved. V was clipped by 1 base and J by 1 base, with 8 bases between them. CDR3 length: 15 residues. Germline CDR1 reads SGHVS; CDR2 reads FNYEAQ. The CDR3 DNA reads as TGTGCCAGCAGCTTAGACGGCCGGTCTGGAAACACCATATATTTT. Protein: CASSLDGRSGNTIYF.

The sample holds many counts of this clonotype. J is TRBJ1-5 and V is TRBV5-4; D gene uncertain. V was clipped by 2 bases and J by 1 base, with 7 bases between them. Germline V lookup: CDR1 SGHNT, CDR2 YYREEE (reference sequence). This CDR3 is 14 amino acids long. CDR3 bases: TGTGCCAGCAGCTTCTGGAGGAGCAATCAGCCCCAGCATTTT. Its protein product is CASSFWRSNQPQHF.

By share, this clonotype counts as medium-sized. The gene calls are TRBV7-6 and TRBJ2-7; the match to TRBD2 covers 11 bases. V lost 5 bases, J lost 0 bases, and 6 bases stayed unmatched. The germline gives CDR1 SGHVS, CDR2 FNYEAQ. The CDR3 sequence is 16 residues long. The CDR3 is CASSRTSGLSSYEQYF. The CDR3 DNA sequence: TGTGCCAGCAGCCGGACTAGCGGGCTCAGCTCCTACGAGCAGTACTTC.

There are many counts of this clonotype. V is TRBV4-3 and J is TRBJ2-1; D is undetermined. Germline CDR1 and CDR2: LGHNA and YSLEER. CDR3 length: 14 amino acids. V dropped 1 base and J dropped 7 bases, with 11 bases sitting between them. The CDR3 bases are TGCGCCAGCAGCCAAGCCCTGGACCAAAATGAGCAGTTCTTC. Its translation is CASSQALDQNEQFF.

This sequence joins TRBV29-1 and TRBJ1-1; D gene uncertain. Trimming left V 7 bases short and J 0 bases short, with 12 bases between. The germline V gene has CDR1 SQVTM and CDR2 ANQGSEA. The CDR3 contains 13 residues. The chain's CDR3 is CSADGNMNTEAFF. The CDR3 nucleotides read TGCAGCGCCGACGGAAACATGAACACTGAAGCTTTCTTT.

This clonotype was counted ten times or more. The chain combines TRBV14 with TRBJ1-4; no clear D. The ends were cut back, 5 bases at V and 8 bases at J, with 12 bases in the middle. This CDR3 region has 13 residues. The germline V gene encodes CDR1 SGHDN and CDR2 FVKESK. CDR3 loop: CASSGQAGEKLFF. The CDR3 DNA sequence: TGTGCCAGCAGCGGCCAGGCGGGGGAAAAACTGTTTTTT.